This T cell receptor (beta chain) was profiled in a study of T cells in localized non-small cell lung cancer. Findings of the study overall: T cell clonality was highest in uninvolved adjacent lung, above tumor. Sequencing covered just one tumor region, so heterogeneity cannot be ruled out. Increased T cell density in blood showed an association with longer overall survival.

A word on this clone: Its antigen is not known.

CDR1 and CDR2 (germline): SGHTA, FQGNSA. CDR3 length: 13 amino acids. Trimming took 6 bases from V and 6 from J, leaving 11 bases between them. Data came from immunoSEQ multiplex PCR; TCRdb stores just in-frame clones and leaves some out. This table has under 4,000 clones, approximately 24% appearing once. This chain connects TRBV7-2 to TRBJ2-2, with D possibly being TRBD1 or TRBD2 (5 bases each). The sample consisted of lung tumor tissue, taken before any cancer treatment. The sequence was collected from a woman aged 40-70 years with stage I lung adenocarcinoma. The CDR3 sequence: CASSHQGAGELFF. The CDR3 nucleotides read TGTGCCAGCAGTCACCAGGGAGCCGGGGAGCTGTTTTTT.